This TCR beta chain appears in the sequencing data of a study of identical twins. Trimming took off 0 bases at V and 0 bases at J, with 12 bases between the two ends. Germline CDR1 reads MNHEY; CDR2 reads SVGAGI. This CDR3 spans 17 amino acids. One entry per CDR3 protein, called by TCRdb with MiXCR from the 5' RACE reads. The data show a few hundred thousand distinct CDR3 sequences, under 20% seen once. This clonotype came up many times. This receptor was taken from a man in his fifties in good health. What was sequenced was naive T cells sorted from blood. V and J are TRBV6-5 and TRBJ1-3; D remains unclear. CDR3 sequence (DNA): TGTGCCAGCAGTTACTCAACGCCAGGCAACTCTGGAAACACCATATATTTT. Protein sequence: CASSYSTPGNSGNTIYF.